Listed below are T cell receptor beta chains from one sample, sequenced in a study of regulatory T cells in long-lasting Graves disease. One entry per CDR3 protein, called by TCRdb with MiXCR from the multiplex PCR reads. The sample lists a few hundred thousand distinct CDR3 sequences; 16% were seen once. These data also formed part of another study, on T cells in Graves' hyperthyroidism and ophthalmopathy.

Sequences were derived from peripheral blood mononuclear cells (PBMCs), sampled at new diagnosis, from a patient treated with antithyroid drugs. Receptors originate from a man aged 40-49 years with Graves disease. CDR3s include the opening cysteine and the closing phenylalanine or tryptophan. D genes are given only for firm matches. Where a row states a size, it is once, few, many or the class of an expanded clone; other rows omit it.

V	D	size	J	DNA	CDR3
TRBV16	.	many	TRBJ1-1	TGTGCCAGCAGCCAACCTCCTCGTTCGAACACTGAAGCTTTCTTT	CASSQPPRSNTEAFF
TRBV11-2	TRBD1	many	TRBJ1-3	TGTGCCAGCAGCTTATCGGGACAGGGCTCTGGAAACACCATATATTTT	CASSLSGQGSGNTIYF
TRBV5-5	.	.	TRBJ1-1	TGTGCCAGCAGCCCGGGGCACACTGAAGCTTTCTTT	CASSPGHTEAFF
TRBV5-1	TRBD1	many	TRBJ1-1	TGCGCCAGCAGCTTGATAGGACAGGGAAGTACTGAAGCTTTCTTT	CASSLIGQGSTEAFF
TRBV7-6	TRBD2	few	TRBJ2-3	TGTGCCAGCAGCCCCGGGAGGGCATATACGCAGTATTTT	CASSPGRAYTQYF
TRBV5-1	TRBD1	.	TRBJ2-5	TGCGCCAGCAGCCCAGGACAGGGGAGCCAAGAGACCCAGTACTTC	CASSPGQGSQETQYF
TRBV7-2	.	many	TRBJ1-1	TGTGCCAGCAGCTCACAGGGCAGTGGTACTGAAGCTTTCTTT	CASSSQGSGTEAFF
TRBV11-2	.	many	TRBJ1-6	TGTGCCAGCAGCCCTAACCAGGGTGTCTCACCCCTCCACTTT	CASSPNQGVSPLHF
TRBV4-2	TRBD2	many	TRBJ2-3	TGTGCCAGCAGCCAAGTAGCGGGGGGGCAAACAGATACGCAGTATTTT	CASSQVAGGQTDTQYF
TRBV29-1	TRBD1	many	TRBJ2-5	TGCAGCGTTACGACAGGGATGGACGCGACCCAGTACTTC	CSVTTGMDATQYF
TRBV10-3	TRBD2	.	TRBJ2-5	TGTGCCATCAGTGACAGGCCGGGGGGTCAAGAGACCCAGTACTTC	CAISDRPGGQETQYF
TRBV24-1	.	many	TRBJ2-3	TGTGCCACCAGTGACCAACTACAGGGCGCTACGCAGTATTTT	CATSDQLQGATQYF
TRBV20-1	.	.	TRBJ2-5	TGCAGTGCTAGCGTGGTGGGTATACAATACAAAGAGACCCAGTACTTC	CSASVVGIQYKETQYF
TRBV11-3	.	many	TRBJ2-5	TGTGCCAGCAGCTTAGAAAGGGAAGAGACCCAGTACTTC	CASSLEREETQYF
TRBV9	TRBD1	many	TRBJ2-1	TGTGCCAGCAGCGTAGTTGGGACAGGGGGGAACAATGAGCAGTTCTTC	CASSVVGTGGNNEQFF
TRBV9	TRBD1	few	TRBJ2-5	TGTGCCAGCAGCGCCAGAGAACCAGGGGGACCCGGGGAGACCCAGTACTTC	CASSAREPGGPGETQYF
TRBV5-1	TRBD1	.	TRBJ1-2	TGCGCCAGCAGCTTGTGGGGGAGACAGGGTTCGGATGGCTACACCTTC	CASSLWGRQGSDGYTF
TRBV20-1	.	many	TRBJ2-1	TGCAGTGCTAGAGGGAGCGAGGTTGAGCAGTTCTTC	CSARGSEVEQFF
TRBV5-1	.	.	TRBJ1-3	TGCGCCAGCAGCTTGGAGAAGGGGAGCTCTGGAAACACCATATATTTT	CASSLEKGSSGNTIYF
TRBV20-1	.	.	TRBJ2-4	TGCAGTGCTCCTGACCTAGGGGAGACTCAGTACTTC	CSAPDLGETQYF
TRBV7-2	.	many	TRBJ2-3	TGTGCCAGCAGCATGTACAGTGATACGCAGTATTTT	CASSMYSDTQYF
TRBV27	.	few	TRBJ2-6	TGTGCCAGCAGTTTTGACGCTAGCGAGCAAACCTCTGGGGCCAACGTCCTGACTTTC	CASSFDASEQTSGANVLTF
TRBV6-1	.	.	TRBJ1-6	TGTGCCAGCGCCTACCGGGGATTAGGGTCACCCCTCCGCTTT	CASAYRGLGSPLRF
TRBV11-2	.	.	TRBJ2-7	TGTGCCAGCAGCACGATGTACGAGCAGTACTTC	CASSTMYEQYF
TRBV20-1	TRBD2	few	TRBJ2-7	TGCAGTGCTTTGGGACGGGGGGCCTACGAGCAGTACTTC	CSALGRGAYEQYF
TRBV6-9	TRBD1	many	TRBJ2-1	TGTGCCAGCAGTTACTCTGCCGGACAGGGGGCTATCGGGCAGTTCTTC	CASSYSAGQGAIGQFF
TRBV4-2	.	many	TRBJ1-1	TGTGCCAGCAGCCAAAGGGGGGCCGGTGAAGCTTTCTTT	CASSQRGAGEAFF
TRBV10-3	TRBD2	.	TRBJ2-3	TGTGCCATCGGTGAGGCCCCTAGCGGGGGGTATTATACGCAGTATTTT	CAIGEAPSGGYYTQYF
TRBV7-9	.	.	TRBJ1-4	TGTGCCAGCAGCGACATCAGGGAAACTAATGAAAAACTGTTTTTT	CASSDIRETNEKLFF
TRBV11-2	TRBD2	many	TRBJ2-5	TGTGCCAGCAGCTCCCGCCTACCGGGACTAGCGGGGGCTTTCCAAGAGACCCAGTACTTC	CASSSRLPGLAGAFQETQYF
TRBV6-4	TRBD2	many	TRBJ2-1	TGTGCCAGCAGTGACACTAGCGGGGGGGCCAATGAGCAGTTCTTC	CASSDTSGGANEQFF
TRBV6-2/TRBV6-3	TRBD1	few	TRBJ2-2	TGTGCCAGCAGTTATGGGACAGGGGGAAAGACCGGGGAGCTGTTTTTT	CASSYGTGGKTGELFF
TRBV27	.	many	TRBJ1-5	TGTGCCAGCAGTACAGGGTACGGCAATCAGCCCCAGCATTTT	CASSTGYGNQPQHF
TRBV6-6	.	few	TRBJ1-2	TGTGCCAGCAGTTACTCGGACGCGGGGTATGGCTACACCTTC	CASSYSDAGYGYTF
TRBV18	.	few	TRBJ2-5	TGTGCCAGCCCACAAACGAGTACGGGAGAGACCCAGTACTTC	CASPQTSTGETQYF
TRBV28	.	many	TRBJ2-2	TGTGCCAGCATTGGGGGATCCGGGACCCGAAACACCGGGGAGCTGTTTTTT	CASIGGSGTRNTGELFF
TRBV10-3	TRBD2	many	TRBJ2-3	TGTGCCATCCGTAGCGGGGGCACAGATACGCAGTATTTT	CAIRSGGTDTQYF
TRBV2	.	many	TRBJ1-2	TGTGCCAGCAGTGTGTCCGATACATTCTATGGCTACACCTTC	CASSVSDTFYGYTF
TRBV5-5	TRBD1	.	TRBJ1-6	TGTGCCAGCAGCTTGAAGGCGGGACAGGATAATTCACCCCTCCACTTT	CASSLKAGQDNSPLHF
TRBV7-3	.	.	TRBJ2-2	TGTGCCAGCCGGAGGGGGGGGCACACCGGGGAGCTGTTTTTT	CASRRGGHTGELFF
TRBV11-2	.	few	TRBJ2-1	TGTGCCAGCAGCTTAGTAGCCAGTGAGCAGTTCTTC	CASSLVASEQFF
TRBV4-1	TRBD2	.	TRBJ2-2	TGCGCCAGCAGCGGACGGACTCGGACTAGCGGGGGCCGGTTCACCGGGGAGCTGTTTTTT	CASSGRTRTSGGRFTGELFF
TRBV24-1	TRBD1	few	TRBJ2-5	TGTGCCACCAGTGATTTAAACAGGGGTGAGACCCAGTACTTC	CATSDLNRGETQYF